The present TCR beta chain was sequenced within a study of control samples from healthy donors and cancer patients. Germline lookup yields CDR1 SGHRS and CDR2 YFSETQ. V trimming: 3 bases; J trimming: 10 bases; junction bases outside the gene matches: 8. The CDR3 extends over 14 amino acids. Measured with immunoSEQ multiplex PCR; TCRdb has only the in-frame clones, and not every one. Here the sample spans roughly 68,000 clones, under 85% being singletons. The V and J genes are TRBV5-1 and TRBJ2-7; 12 bases line up with TRBD1. The TCR was taken from a man in his sixties in good health. Input material: blood. The CDR3 spells CASSSGQGARTQYF. Written as DNA, the CDR3 is TGCGCCAGCAGCTCGGGACAGGGGGCGAGGACACAGTACTTC.